Following are 29 T cell receptor beta chains from one sample sequenced in a study of blood T cell repertoires in COVID-19 (dated by TCRdb to 2020 to 2022). To prepare the library, the immunoSEQ multiplex PCR assay was applied. Imported from immuneACCESS, the table was reduced by TCRdb to in-frame sequences with V and J called. These copies leave out some clones; in studies compared against another copy, an unresolved V gene accounts for under half, and the cause of the remainder is not known. The sample records about 480,000 clones, 88% of which are singletons. The ten largest account for approximately 1.8% of the sample. Sequenced material: PBMCs or T cells enriched from blood (not recorded which). These receptors were collected from a woman in her forties who had recovered from COVID-19.

The chain is built from TRBV4-3 and TRBJ2-1, with unresolved D. Trimming removed 0 bases from V and 4 bases from J, with 10 bases in between. This CDR3 is 15 amino acids long. Germline CDR1 is LGHNA and CDR2 is YSLEER. The CDR3 region has the DNA TGCGCCAGCAGCCAAGATCGAGCACTATACAATGAGCAGTTCTTC. Its protein product is CASSQDRALYNEQFF.

This rearrangement joins TRBV5-1 to TRBJ2-1; 7 positions agree with TRBD2. The J segment lost 5 bases and the V segment lost 4 bases, leaving 6 bases of the junction unmatched. Germline CDR1 reads SGHRS; CDR2 reads YFSETQ. The CDR3 covers 14 residues. The chain's CDR3 is CASSLSAGNNEQFF. The CDR3, as DNA: TGCGCCAGCAGCCTCTCAGCGGGAAACAATGAGCAGTTCTTC.

The chain joins TRBV5-1 to TRBJ2-3; TRBD2 matches at 7 bases. V lost 4 bases, J lost 2 bases, and 10 bases stayed unmatched. Germline-derived CDR1 and CDR2 are SGHRS and YFSETQ. The CDR3 runs to 16 residues. CDR3 in DNA: TGCGCCAGCAGCCGGATTTCCGGGACTACCACAGATACGCAGTATTTT. As protein: CASSRISGTTTDTQYF.

The chain recombines TRBV5-1 with TRBJ1-1, with D possibly TRBD1 on 5 matching bases. V was trimmed by 1 base and J by 5 bases, leaving 9 bases between them. This CDR3 has 13 amino acids. Germline V gene lookup returns CDR1 SGHRS and CDR2 YFSETQ. Here the CDR3 reads CASSLSRETEAFF. In DNA form, the CDR3 reads TGCGCCAGCAGCTTGAGCAGGGAAACTGAAGCTTTCTTT.

The chain is built from TRBV19 and TRBJ1-6, with TRBD1 identical over 11 bases. V lost 11 bases, J lost 4 bases, and 13 bases stayed unmatched. Germline V CDR1 and CDR2: LNHDA, SQIVND (reference sequence). The CDR3 sequence is 17 residues long. CDR3 in DNA: TGTGCCTGTGGCGGGGACAGGGGGTCTTTTTATAATTCACCCCTCCACTTT. Protein: CACGGDRGSFYNSPLHF.

This sequence joins TRBV18 and TRBJ1-1, with D unresolved. The V end was cut by 0 bases, the J end by 9 bases, with 17 bases between. CDR1 and CDR2 (germline): KGHSH, LQKENI. The CDR3 has 15 residues. CDR3 loop: CASSPPSDLGSQAFF. The CDR3 DNA sequence: TGTGCCAGCTCACCACCGTCCGACTTAGGTTCGCAAGCTTTCTTT.

The chain combines TRBV7-2 with TRBJ2-3; TRBD2 might be the D (6 bases). Germline V lookup: CDR1 SGHTA, CDR2 FQGNSA. This CDR3 spans 16 amino acids. The germline V and J ends were trimmed by 2 bases and 2 bases, with 14 bases remaining between them. The CDR3, as DNA: TGTGCCAGCAGCTTACCGGGCGGGACCTTCACAGATACGCAGTATTTT. Protein sequence: CASSLPGGTFTDTQYF. Variable domain in full (rest from reference TRBV7-2 and TRBJ2-3): GAGVSQSPSNKVTEKGKDVELRCDPISGHTALYWYRQSLGQGLEFLIYFQGNSAPDKSGLPSDRFSAERTGGSVSTLTIQRTQQEDSAVYLCASSLPGGTFTDTQYFGPGTRLTVL.

Remarks on this clone: With a much larger clone just one base away, this may be a read error. This chain links TRBV5-4 with TRBJ2-7; D is undetermined. CDR3 size: 13 residues. Trimming left V 0 bases short and J 1 base short, with 5 bases between. Germline CDR1 reads SGHNT; CDR2 reads YYREEE (reference sequence). The chain's CDR3 is CASSLDGSYEQYF. In nucleotides, the CDR3 is TGTGCCAGCAGCTTGGACGGGTCCTACGAGCAGTACTTC.

J is TRBJ2-1 and V is TRBV24-1, with 7 bases fitting TRBD1. The CDR3 loop spans 14 amino acids. Trimming cost V 7 bases and J 4 bases; bases outside gene matches: 6. Germline V gives CDR1 KGHDR, CDR2 SFDVKD. CDR3 sequence reads: CATSTGTVYNEQFF. CDR3 bases: TGTGCCACCAGCACCGGGACAGTGTACAATGAGCAGTTCTTC.

The gene calls are TRBV10-1 and TRBJ1-1; D ambiguous. V was clipped by 3 bases and J by 1 base, with 6 bases between them. Germline V lookup: CDR1 WNHNN, CDR2 SYGVQD (reference sequence). This CDR3 comprises 13 residues. CDR3 bases: TGCGCCAGCAGTGACCTTCCGAACACTGAAGCTTTCTTT. It specifies CASSDLPNTEAFF.

This clone was counted between two and nine times. The rearrangement joins TRBV19 to TRBJ1-5, with D possibly being TRBD1 (6 bases). The V and J ends lost 7 bases and 0 bases respectively, with 7 bases between them. The germline V gene encodes CDR1 LNHDA and CDR2 SQIVND (reference sequence). The CDR3 loop spans 13 amino acids. The CDR3 reads CASKGVSNQPQHF. In DNA form, the CDR3 reads TGTGCCAGTAAGGGGGTTAGCAATCAGCCCCAGCATTTT.

This clone was recorded only once. CDR3 in amino acids: CASSLGGPNEKLFF. The CDR3, as DNA: TGTGCCAGCAGCTTAGGGGGCCCTAATGAAAAACTGTTTTTT. The rearrangement uses TRBV5-4 and TRBJ1-4; 7 bases are a match to TRBD1. Trimming removed 2 bases from V and 3 bases from J; junction bases left unmatched: 1. The CDR3 sequence is 14 residues long. The germline gives CDR1 SGHNT, CDR2 YYREEE (reference sequence).

This clone showed up just once. The chain joins TRBV12-3 or TRBV12-4 to TRBJ2-2; unclear D gene. Trimming took 5 bases from V and 6 from J, leaving 7 bases between them. This CDR3 is built from 12 residues. CDR3 sequence: CASSPPAGELFF. The CDR3 DNA reads TGTGCCAGCAGTCCCCCCGCCGGGGAGCTGTTTTTT.

CDR3 region: CASSQDGKQDTEAFF. In DNA form, the CDR3 reads TGCGCCAGCAGCCAAGATGGTAAACAGGACACTGAAGCTTTCTTT. This chain links TRBV4-3 with TRBJ1-1, with a tentative D call TRBD1 (5 bases). The V end was cut by 0 bases, the J end by 3 bases, with 11 bases between. CDR1 is LGHNA, CDR2 YSLEER, per germline. This CDR3 spans 15 amino acids.

The chain links TRBV27 to TRBJ1-1; 8 bases match TRBD1. CDR3 length: 15 residues. CDR1 is MNHEY, CDR2 SMNVEV, per germline (reference sequence). V lost 5 bases to trimming and J lost 2 bases; unmatched junction nucleotides: 7. CDR3 DNA sequence: TGTGCCAGCAGTCCTCTGACAGGGGCAAACACTGAAGCTTTCTTT. Translation: CASSPLTGANTEAFF.

The V gene is TRBV7-2, the J gene TRBJ1-1; 7 bases line up with TRBD1. Germline V gives CDR1 SGHTA, CDR2 FQGNSA. Losses at the gene ends were 5 bases for V and 0 bases for J; bases not matched to a gene: 6. The CDR3 sequence is 15 residues long. Here the CDR3 reads CASSLLTGLNTEAFF. In nucleotides, the CDR3 is TGTGCCAGCAGCCTACTGACAGGGTTGAACACTGAAGCTTTCTTT.

The rearrangement uses TRBV19 and TRBJ1-1, with D uncertain. The V end lost 8 bases, the J end lost 2 bases, and 12 bases lay between the germline ends. This CDR3 has 13 amino acids. In germline, CDR1 is LNHDA, CDR2 SQIVND (reference sequence). The CDR3 DNA reads TGTGCCAGTCGGAGACTCCTAAACACTGAAGCTTTCTTT. It translates to CASRRLLNTEAFF.

V and J are TRBV18 and TRBJ1-1; no clear D gene. This CDR3 is 16 amino acids long. The germline CDR1 and CDR2 sequences are KGHSH and LQKENI. V was clipped by 3 bases and J by 0 bases, with 14 bases between them. CDR3 sequence (DNA): TGTGCCAGCTCACCCTATTATGGGCTGATGAACACTGAAGCTTTCTTT. It specifies CASSPYYGLMNTEAFF.

This sequence joins TRBV24-1 and TRBJ2-7; the match to TRBD1 covers 7 bases. V gave up 3 bases and J gave up 2 bases; unmatched junction bases: 18. CDR3 size: 19 residues. Germline CDR1 KGHDR, CDR2 SFDVKD. For the CDR3, the DNA is TGTGCCACCAGTGATCCCCAAACTTCGGGGACAGCGGCTACCTACGAGCAGTACTTC. Translation gives CATSDPQTSGTAATYEQYF.

This rearrangement joins TRBV4-2 to TRBJ2-1, with TRBD2 identical over 15 bases. In germline, CDR1 is LGHNA, CDR2 YNFKEQ. This CDR3 has 18 residues. The J segment lost 12 bases and the V segment lost 4 bases, leaving 16 bases of the junction unmatched. The CDR3 sequence: CASSPRTSGRDKGRTQFF. In DNA, the CDR3 is TGTGCCAGCAGCCCGCGGACTAGCGGGAGGGATAAGGGGAGGACGCAGTTCTTC.

CDR3 protein: CASSQLGTGANTEAFF. DNA for the CDR3: TGCGCCAGCAGCCAATTAGGTACAGGGGCCAACACTGAAGCTTTCTTT. The V and J genes are TRBV4-3 and TRBJ1-1; 7 bases are a match to TRBD1. Germline CDR1 LGHNA, CDR2 YSLEER. The CDR3 is made up of 16 amino acids. The V gene end was trimmed by 2 bases and the J gene end by 2 bases; junction bases not matched to a gene: 8.

The chain uses TRBV11-3 and TRBJ1-1, with 8 bases matching TRBD1. Germline values: CDR1 SGHNT, CDR2 YENEEA. The ends lost 7 bases at V and 1 base at J; junction bases unmatched: 5. This CDR3 is 14 amino acids long. CDR3 protein: CASKGQGGNTEAFF. The CDR3 region has the DNA TGTGCCAGCAAAGGACAGGGCGGGAACACTGAAGCTTTCTTT.

The rearrangement joins TRBV4-3 to TRBJ1-2, with TRBD1 matching over 8 bases. Looked up from germline, CDR1 is LGHNA and CDR2 is YSLEER. V shed 0 bases, J shed 3 bases, and the junction held 3 bases outside the gene matches. The CDR3 consists of 15 residues. CDR3 sequence: CASSQDRTGYYGYTF. In nucleotides, the CDR3 is TGCGCCAGCAGCCAAGATCGGACAGGGTACTATGGCTACACCTTC.

V and J are TRBV7-6 and TRBJ1-5, with 9 bases fitting TRBD1. The CDR3 is 18 amino acids. Germline CDR1 is SGHVS and CDR2 is FNYEAQ. Germline trimming cut 4 bases from V and 0 bases from J; bases unmatched to any gene: 10. Here the CDR3 reads CASSSYPGTGYSNQPQHF. The CDR3 DNA follows: TGTGCCAGCAGCTCTTACCCCGGGACAGGGTATAGCAATCAGCCCCAGCATTTT. Variable domain in full (rest from reference TRBV7-6 and TRBJ1-5): GAGVSQSPRYKVTKRGQDVALRCDPISGHVSLYWYRQALGQGPEFLTYFNYEAQQDKSGLPNDRFSAERPEGSISTLTIQRTEQRDSAMYRCASSSYPGTGYSNQPQHFGDGTRLSIL.

V usage is TRBV20-1 and J usage is TRBJ1-4; TRBD1 matches 9 bases. The CDR3 is 13 amino acids. V dropped 3 bases and J dropped 10; count of bases not matched to a gene: 6. In germline, CDR1 is DFQATT, CDR2 SNEGSKA (reference sequence). The CDR3 DNA sequence: TGCAGTGCTAGTTTGGGACAGGGCGGAAAACTGTTTTTT. Its protein product is CSASLGQGGKLFF.

The chain employs TRBV19 and TRBJ2-4, with D possibly TRBD2 on 6 matching bases. Germline lookup yields CDR1 LNHDA and CDR2 SQIVND (reference sequence). Deletions cut 6 bases from V and 0 bases from J, with 12 bases between. The CDR3 covers 15 residues. The CDR3 region is CASRDSGLAKNIQYF. CDR3 nucleotides: TGTGCCAGTAGAGATTCGGGACTAGCCAAAAACATTCAGTACTTC. The full variable domain, its missing parts supplied by reference TRBV19 and TRBJ2-4, is DGGITQSPKYLFRKEGQNVTLSCEQNLNHDAMYWYRQDPGQGLRLIYYSQIVNDFQKGDIAEGYSVSREKKESFPLTVTSAQKNPTAFYLCASRDSGLAKNIQYFGAGTRLSVL.

The chain uses TRBV7-2 and TRBJ2-1, with a possible D match to TRBD1 (6 bases). CDR1 is SGHTA and CDR2 is FQGNSA in the germline V gene. This CDR3 contains 15 residues. V lost 5 bases to trimming and J lost 4 bases, with 15 bases between them. CDR3 nucleotides: TGTGCCAGCAGCGCCACCGGGACACCTTACAATGAGCAGTTCTTC. This translates into CASSATGTPYNEQFF.

The chain uses TRBV18 and TRBJ1-5; a possible D gene is TRBD1 (5 bases). The CDR3 covers 15 residues. The germline gives CDR1 KGHSH, CDR2 LQKENI. The V and J ends lost 2 bases and 6 bases respectively, with 14 bases between them. The CDR3 spells CASSPSAAGGQPQHF. The CDR3 bases are TGTGCCAGCTCACCATCCGCGGCGGGGGGTCAGCCCCAGCATTTT. The full variable domain, with the rest looked up from reference TRBV18 and TRBJ1-5, is NAGVMQNPRHLVRRRGQEARLRCSPMKGHSHVYWYRQLPEEGLKFMVYLQKENIIDESGMPKERFSAEFPKEGPSILRIQQVVRGDSAAYFCASSPSAAGGQPQHFGDGTRLSIL.

V is TRBV7-7 and J is TRBJ2-7; 10 nucleotides align to TRBD2. Germline values: CDR1 SSHAT, CDR2 FNYEAQ (reference sequence). The CDR3 is 16 residues long. V lost 0 bases and J lost 5; bases outside the gene matches: 7. CDR3 bases: TGTGCCAGCAGCTTAGCCCCGGGGACTAGCGTTGACGAGCAGTACTTC. Translation: CASSLAPGTSVDEQYF. The whole variable domain, filled in from reference TRBV7-7 and TRBJ2-7, reads GAGVSQSPRYKVTKRGQDVTLRCDPISSHATLYWYQQALGQGPEFLTYFNYEAQPDKSGLPSDRFSAERPEGSISTLTIQRTEQRDSAMYRCASSLAPGTSVDEQYFGPGTRLTVT.